One sample yielded the 28 T cell receptor beta chains listed below, sequenced in a study of blood T cell repertoires in COVID-19. Only in-frame clones appear in the TCRdb table, and some are missing; sequencing was by immunoSEQ multiplex PCR. The top ten hold 12% of the sample, which has around 130,000 clones, 84% seen once. Specimen: peripheral blood. The receptors here all came from an older woman with acute or convalescent COVID-19.

V usage is TRBV2 and J usage is TRBJ2-3; 9 bases fit TRBD1. The ends lost 9 bases at V and 3 bases at J; junction bases unmatched: 10. The CDR3 is made up of 15 amino acids. Per germline, CDR1 SNHLY and CDR2 FYNNEI. CDR3 coding DNA: TGTGCCAGTACCGCCGGGACAGGGAAGACAGATACGCAGTATTTT. This sequence encodes CASTAGTGKTDTQYF.

The gene calls are TRBV10-3 and TRBJ1-2; possible D gene TRBD1, 6 bases. This CDR3 has 14 residues. In germline, CDR1 is ENHRY, CDR2 SYGVKD. The V end was cut by 5 bases, the J end by 2 bases, with 12 bases between. The CDR3 nucleotides are TGTGCCATCAGTTCCGGACAGCCCAACTATGGCTACACCTTC. Amino acids: CAISSGQPNYGYTF.

The chain joins TRBV7-9 to TRBJ2-7, with D possibly matching TRBD2 (6 bases). Germline V lookup: CDR1 SEHNR, CDR2 FQNEAQ (reference sequence). This CDR3 is built from 14 residues. The germline V and J ends were trimmed by 0 bases and 3 bases, with 9 bases remaining between them. DNA of the CDR3: TGTGCCAGCAGCTTAGCTGGAGGGCTCTACGAGCAGTACGTC. It encodes CASSLAGGLYEQYV.

This clone is a singleton in its sample. This chain links TRBV30 with TRBJ2-7; a weak D match, TRBD1 (6 bases). V was clipped by 2 bases and J by 2 bases, with 16 bases between them. The CDR3 runs to 15 residues. Per germline, CDR1 GTSNPN and CDR2 SVGIG (reference sequence). The CDR3 DNA reads TGTGCCTGGAGTTACGGGGCAGGGGTACCCTACGAGCAGTACTTC. Translation: CAWSYGAGVPYEQYF.

This clone was detected ten times or more. The chain couples TRBV6-5 to TRBJ1-2; 7 bases map to TRBD1. The CDR3 spans 13 residues. J gave up 7 bases and V 2 bases, and 4 bases lay outside the gene matches. Germline V CDR1 and CDR2: MNHEY, SVGAGI. The CDR3 DNA is TGTGCCAGCAGTTACCAGACAGGGCTTGGCTACACCTTC. Its protein is CASSYQTGLGYTF.

This chain uses TRBV10-3 with TRBJ2-2; the D is unclear. The CDR3 runs to 13 residues. V dropped 0 bases and J dropped 6 bases, with 5 bases sitting between them. Germline V lookup: CDR1 ENHRY, CDR2 SYGVKD. This CDR3 is CAISESEAGELFF. The CDR3 bases are TGTGCCATCAGTGAGTCCGAGGCCGGGGAGCTGTTTTTT.

The chain is built from TRBV30 and TRBJ2-7; 7 nucleotides agree with TRBD2. Germline assignment: CDR1 GTSNPN and CDR2 SVGIG (reference sequence). The trim removed 3 bases at V and 2 bases at J, leaving 1 base unmatched. The CDR3 contains 12 residues. As DNA, the CDR3 is TGTGCCTGGAGGGGGGGGACCTACGAGCAGTACTTC. Translation: CAWRGGTYEQYF.

This clone was picked up one time. The V gene is TRBV12-3 or TRBV12-4, the J gene TRBJ1-5; no clear D gene. The CDR3 loop spans 12 amino acids. V was clipped by 1 base and J by 7 bases, with 5 bases between them. CDR3 region: CASSLVSQPQHF. Written as DNA, the CDR3 is TGTGCCAGCAGTTTAGTGTCGCAGCCCCAGCATTTT.

This clone was observed once. The chain has TRBV5-1 and TRBJ2-2, with 8 bases identical to TRBD2. The CDR3 runs 14 residues. J gave up 7 bases and V 3 bases, and 5 bases lay outside the gene matches. Per germline, CDR1 SGHRS and CDR2 YFSETQ. Here the CDR3 DNA reads TGCGCCAGCAGCTCGACTGCGGGGGGCGGGGAGCTGTTTTTT. It translates to CASSSTAGGGELFF.

The chain employs TRBV7-9 and TRBJ1-2, with D possibly matching TRBD1 (5 bases). This CDR3 has 13 amino acids. Deletions cut 4 bases from V and 7 bases from J, with 13 bases between. Germline CDR1 reads SEHNR; CDR2 reads FQNEAQ (reference sequence). CDR3 DNA: TGTGCCAGCAGCTCATCAGGGCTCTCTGGCTACACCTTC. This codes for CASSSSGLSGYTF.

The rearrangement joins TRBV7-6 to TRBJ2-7; 7 nucleotides match TRBD1. Germline CDR1 reads SGHVS; CDR2 reads FNYEAQ. The CDR3 covers 15 residues. V dropped 5 bases and J dropped 3; count of bases not matched to a gene: 10. The CDR3 DNA follows: TGTGCCAGCAGCAAAGGGACAGCGATGCACTACGAGCAGTACTTC. Residues: CASSKGTAMHYEQYF. Based on the CDR3 plus reference TRBV7-6 and TRBJ2-7, the full variable domain is GAGVSQSPRYKVTKRGQDVALRCDPISGHVSLYWYRQALGQGPEFLTYFNYEAQQDKSGLPNDRFSAERPEGSISTLTIQRTEQRDSAMYRCASSKGTAMHYEQYFGPGTRLTVT.

V gene TRBV6-1 combines with J gene TRBJ1-2, with TRBD1 as a possible D gene (6 bases). The germline V and J ends were trimmed by 2 bases and 5 bases, with 15 bases remaining between them. CDR1 and CDR2 (germline): MNHNS, SASEGT. The CDR3 consists of 15 residues. CDR3: CASSEPQGHQYGYTF. CDR3 DNA sequence: TGTGCCAGCAGTGAACCCCAGGGACACCAGTATGGCTACACCTTC.

This clone was picked up one time. This chain links TRBV19 with TRBJ2-2; a possible D gene is TRBD1 (6 bases). The V end lost 5 bases, the J end lost 6 bases, and 10 bases lay between the germline ends. Germline V lookup: CDR1 LNHDA, CDR2 SQIVND (reference sequence). CDR3 length: 13 amino acids. The CDR3 coding sequence is TGTGCCAGTAGTCCAGGGACACCCGGGGAGCTGTTTTTT. Encoded protein: CASSPGTPGELFF.

The V call is TRBV5-8, the J call TRBJ1-1; 9 positions agree with TRBD1. Germline loops: CDR1 SGHTS, CDR2 YDEGEE. The CDR3 is made up of 16 amino acids. Trimming at V came to 4 bases and at J to 3 bases, leaving 10 bases not matched to a gene. The CDR3, as DNA: TGTGCCAGCAGCAGAAACAGGGGGCCTACTGACACTGAAGCTTTCTTT. Residues: CASSRNRGPTDTEAFF.

The J gene is TRBJ2-2, the V gene TRBV5-6; tentative D call: TRBD1 (5 bases). Germline assignment: CDR1 SGHDT and CDR2 YYEEEE. Deletions cut 0 bases from V and 10 bases from J, with 13 bases between. This CDR3 spans 14 amino acids. CDR3 in amino acids: CASSLGMQGTELFF. For the CDR3, the DNA is TGTGCCAGCAGCTTGGGTATGCAGGGCACGGAGCTGTTTTTT.

The chain uses TRBV28 and TRBJ1-6; 8 bases map to TRBD1. Losses at the gene ends were 5 bases for V and 6 bases for J; bases not matched to a gene: 6. Per the germline V gene, CDR1 is MDHEN and CDR2 is SYDVKM. The CDR3 is 15 amino acids. CDR3 nucleotide sequence: TGTGCCAGCAGTCTTGAGGACAGGGCTAATTCACCCCTCCACTTT. Residues: CASSLEDRANSPLHF.

The V and J genes are TRBV3-1 (or the pseudogene TRBV3-2) and TRBJ1-1; no reliable D call. The CDR3 spans 13 residues. From germline, CDR1 is LGHDT and CDR2 YNNKEL (reference sequence). The germline V and J ends were trimmed by 4 bases and 5 bases, with 11 bases remaining between them. The CDR3 region has the DNA TGTGCCAGCAGCCCTGGAGCTGGGACTGAAGCTTTCTTT. Translated: CASSPGAGTEAFF.

The chain has TRBV27 and TRBJ2-7; 10 nucleotides agree with TRBD2. Germline V gene data show CDR1 as MNHEY and CDR2 as SMNVEV (reference sequence). Trimming cost V 7 bases and J 2 bases; bases outside gene matches: 8. The CDR3 sequence is 15 residues long. The CDR3 sequence: CASNFQAGGPYEQYF. The CDR3 nucleotides are TGTGCCAGCAATTTTCAAGCGGGGGGGCCCTACGAGCAGTACTTC.

The V call is TRBV3-1 (or the pseudogene TRBV3-2), the J call TRBJ1-2; TRBD1 might be the D (5 bases). The CDR3 has 14 amino acids. CDR1 and CDR2 from the germline V gene are LGHDT and YNNKEL (reference sequence). V was trimmed by 6 bases and J by 7 bases, leaving 18 bases between them. CDR3 protein: CASRSGGAEGGYTF. As DNA, the CDR3 is TGTGCCAGCAGATCGGGGGGAGCGGAGGGTGGCTACACCTTC.

The chain carries TRBV18 and TRBJ1-1; D might be TRBD1 (5 bases). Looked up from germline, CDR1 is KGHSH and CDR2 is LQKENI. CDR3 length: 15 residues. V was trimmed by 1 base and J by 6 bases, leaving 15 bases between them. CDR3 sequence (DNA): TGTGCCAGCTCACCACTATCAGGGAGGGGTGCTGAAGCTTTCTTT. Translated, it gives CASSPLSGRGAEAFF.

The V and J genes are TRBV6-5 and TRBJ1-1; tentative D call: TRBD1 (5 bases). Germline CDR1 and CDR2: MNHEY and SVGAGI. The V end was cut by 2 bases, the J end by 7 bases, with 8 bases between. This CDR3 is built from 12 residues. CDR3 sequence reads: CASSYGGFEAFF. CDR3 DNA: TGTGCCAGCAGTTACGGGGGGTTTGAAGCTTTCTTT.

The J gene is TRBJ1-2, the V gene TRBV9; D might be TRBD1 (6 bases). Germline loops: CDR1 SGDLS, CDR2 YYNGEE. The length of the CDR3 is 15 residues. The ends were cut back, 0 bases at V and 5 bases at J, with 14 bases in the middle. This chain's CDR3 is CASSVEGQVSYGYTF. The CDR3 DNA sequence: TGTGCCAGCAGCGTAGAGGGACAAGTTTCTTATGGCTACACCTTC.

The V and J genes are TRBV7-7 and TRBJ2-5; D not certain. Trimming removed 0 bases at V and 5 bases at J, with 7 bases between. The CDR3 runs 13 residues. CDR1 SSHAT and CDR2 FNYEAQ come from the germline V gene (reference sequence). Written as DNA, the CDR3 is TGTGCCAGCAGCTTAGCGCGCCTGGAGACCCAGTACTTC. Translated: CASSLARLETQYF.

J is TRBJ1-6 and V is TRBV7-9, with D tentatively TRBD1 (5 bases). Per germline, CDR1 SEHNR and CDR2 FQNEAQ (reference sequence). The CDR3 is 17 amino acids. V was pared by 2 bases and J by 8 bases, with 19 bases between. CDR3 bases: TGTGCCAGCAGCTTATGGGACGCGGGGAGAGAGGATTCACCCCTCCACTTT. Translating it yields CASSLWDAGREDSPLHF.

The V and J genes are TRBV24-1 and TRBJ1-2; weak D call: TRBD1 (5 bases). V lost 3 bases, J lost 8 bases, and 15 bases lay in between. This CDR3 comprises 14 residues. From germline, CDR1 is KGHDR and CDR2 SFDVKD. The CDR3 region is CATSDPGFRGGYTF. The CDR3 DNA sequence: TGTGCCACCAGTGATCCCGGTTTCCGGGGGGGCTACACCTTC.

This clone occurred once. V gene TRBV7-2 combines with J gene TRBJ1-2; a possible D gene is TRBD1 (6 bases). Looked up from germline, CDR1 is SGHTA and CDR2 is FQGNSA. CDR3 length: 14 residues. The germline V and J ends were trimmed by 1 base and 4 bases, with 10 bases remaining between them. CDR3 sequence reads: CASSLVLQGYGYTF. CDR3 DNA: TGTGCCAGCAGCTTAGTTCTACAGGGCTATGGCTACACCTTC.

The chain employs TRBV29-1 and TRBJ1-2; D may be TRBD1 (6 bases). Germline V gene lookup returns CDR1 SQVTM and CDR2 ANQGSEA. This CDR3 contains 16 residues. Trimming pared 3 bases from V and 4 bases from J, leaving 21 bases between. In nucleotides, the CDR3 is TGCAGCGTTGACCACAGGGAGCCTACTCTCCTCTATGGCTACACCTTC. Translated: CSVDHREPTLLYGYTF.

The chain carries TRBV29-1 and TRBJ2-5, with D possibly matching TRBD1 (6 bases). V shed 1 base and J shed 5 bases, with 11 bases lying between them. Per germline, CDR1 SQVTM and CDR2 ANQGSEA. The CDR3 length is 13 residues. Written as DNA, the CDR3 is TGCAGCGTTGAAGGGGGGCTCGGGGAGACCCAGTACTTC. Protein: CSVEGGLGETQYF.